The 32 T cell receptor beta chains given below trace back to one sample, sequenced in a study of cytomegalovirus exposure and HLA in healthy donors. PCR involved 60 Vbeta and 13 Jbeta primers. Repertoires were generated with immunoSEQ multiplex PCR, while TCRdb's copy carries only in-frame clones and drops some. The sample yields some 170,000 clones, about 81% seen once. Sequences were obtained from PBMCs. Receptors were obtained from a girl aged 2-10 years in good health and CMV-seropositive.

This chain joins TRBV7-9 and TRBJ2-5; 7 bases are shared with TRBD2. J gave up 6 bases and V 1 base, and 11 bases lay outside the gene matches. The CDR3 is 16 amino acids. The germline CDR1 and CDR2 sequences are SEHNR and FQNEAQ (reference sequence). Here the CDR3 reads CASSLGASAGKQTQYF. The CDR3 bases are TGTGCCAGCAGCTTAGGGGCCTCAGCGGGAAAGCAGACCCAGTACTTC.

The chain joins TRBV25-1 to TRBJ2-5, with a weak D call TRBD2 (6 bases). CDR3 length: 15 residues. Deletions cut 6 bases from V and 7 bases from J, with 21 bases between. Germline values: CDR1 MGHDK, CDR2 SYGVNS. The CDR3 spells CASSPSLAAGGTQYF. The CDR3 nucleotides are TGTGCCAGCAGCCCGAGTTTAGCGGCCGGGGGGACCCAGTACTTC. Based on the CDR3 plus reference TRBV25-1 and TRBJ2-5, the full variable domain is EADIYQTPRYLVIGTGKKITLECSQTMGHDKMYWYQQDPGMELHLIHYSYGVNSTEKGDLSSESTVSRIRTEHFPLTLESARPSHTSQYLCASSPSLAAGGTQYFGPGTRLLVL.

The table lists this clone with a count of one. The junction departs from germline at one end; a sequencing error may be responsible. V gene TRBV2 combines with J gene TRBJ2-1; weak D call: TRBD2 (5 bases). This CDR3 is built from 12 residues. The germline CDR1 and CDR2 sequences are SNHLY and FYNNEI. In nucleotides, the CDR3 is TGTGCTAGCAGCCCACTACTAGGAGTCCAGTTCTTC. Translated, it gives CASSPLLGVQFF.

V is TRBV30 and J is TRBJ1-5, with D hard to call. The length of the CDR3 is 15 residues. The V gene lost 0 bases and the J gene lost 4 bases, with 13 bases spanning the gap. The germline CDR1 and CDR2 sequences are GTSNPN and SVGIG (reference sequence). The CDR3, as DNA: TGTGCCTGGAGTGTACCGGGGTCCCCGAATCAGCCCCAGCATTTT. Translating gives CAWSVPGSPNQPQHF. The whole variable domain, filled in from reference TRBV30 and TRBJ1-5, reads SQTIHQWPATLVQPVGSPLSLECTVEGTSNPNLYWYRQAAGRGLQLLFYSVGIGQISSEVPQNLSASRPQDRQFILSSKKLLLSDSGFYLCAWSVPGSPNQPQHFGDGTRLSIL.

The CDR3 DNA follows: TGTGCCAGCTATGAGGGCTTCTACAATGAGCAGTTCTTC. This translates into CASYEGFYNEQFF. This chain joins TRBV6-1 and TRBJ2-1; weak D call: TRBD2 (5 bases). The V and J ends lost 8 bases and 3 bases respectively, with 11 bases between them. This CDR3 comprises 13 residues. Germline lookup yields CDR1 MNHNS and CDR2 SASEGT.

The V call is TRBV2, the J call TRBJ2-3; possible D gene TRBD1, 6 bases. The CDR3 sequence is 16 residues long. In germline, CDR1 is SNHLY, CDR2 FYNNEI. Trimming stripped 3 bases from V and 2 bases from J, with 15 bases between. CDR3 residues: CASSEPPGAPTDTQYF. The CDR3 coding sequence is TGTGCCAGCAGTGAGCCACCAGGGGCGCCCACAGATACGCAGTATTTT.

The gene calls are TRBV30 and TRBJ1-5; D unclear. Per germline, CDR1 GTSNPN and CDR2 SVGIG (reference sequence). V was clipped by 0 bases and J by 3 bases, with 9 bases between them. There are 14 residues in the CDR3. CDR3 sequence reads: CAWSVSGSNQPQHF. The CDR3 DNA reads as TGTGCCTGGAGTGTATCGGGGTCCAATCAGCCCCAGCATTTT.

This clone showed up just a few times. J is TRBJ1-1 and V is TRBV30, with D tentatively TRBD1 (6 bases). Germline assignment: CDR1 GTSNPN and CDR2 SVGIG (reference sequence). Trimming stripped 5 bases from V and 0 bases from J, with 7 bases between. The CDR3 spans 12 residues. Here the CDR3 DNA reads TGTGCCTGGGACAGGATGAACACTGAAGCTTTCTTT. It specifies CAWDRMNTEAFF.

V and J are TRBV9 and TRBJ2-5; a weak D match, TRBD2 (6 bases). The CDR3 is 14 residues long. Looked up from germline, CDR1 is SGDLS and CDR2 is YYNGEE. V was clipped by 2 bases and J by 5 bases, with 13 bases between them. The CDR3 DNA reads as TGTGCCAGCAGCGTTTGGGAGGAGGGGGAGACCCAGTACTTC. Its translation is CASSVWEEGETQYF.

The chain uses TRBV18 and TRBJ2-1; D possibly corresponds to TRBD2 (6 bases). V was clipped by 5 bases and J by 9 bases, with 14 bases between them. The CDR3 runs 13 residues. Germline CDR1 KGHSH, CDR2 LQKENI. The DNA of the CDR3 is TGTGCCAGCTCAGACGAGGCGGGACGTGAGCAGTTCTTC. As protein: CASSDEAGREQFF.

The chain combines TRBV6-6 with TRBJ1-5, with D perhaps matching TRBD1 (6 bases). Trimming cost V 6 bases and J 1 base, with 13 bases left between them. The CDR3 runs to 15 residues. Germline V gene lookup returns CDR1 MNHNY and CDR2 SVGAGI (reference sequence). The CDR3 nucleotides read TGTGCCAGCAGCTTCGCGACAGGCAGCAATCAGCCCCAGCATTTT. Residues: CASSFATGSNQPQHF.

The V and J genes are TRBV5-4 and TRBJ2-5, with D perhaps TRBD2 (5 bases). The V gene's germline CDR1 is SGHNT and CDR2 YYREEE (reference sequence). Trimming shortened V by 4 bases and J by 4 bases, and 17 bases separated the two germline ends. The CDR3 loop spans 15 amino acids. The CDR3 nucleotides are TGTGCCAGCAGCCAGAACGGGGTAAAGAGAGAGACCCAGTACTTC. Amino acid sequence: CASSQNGVKRETQYF.

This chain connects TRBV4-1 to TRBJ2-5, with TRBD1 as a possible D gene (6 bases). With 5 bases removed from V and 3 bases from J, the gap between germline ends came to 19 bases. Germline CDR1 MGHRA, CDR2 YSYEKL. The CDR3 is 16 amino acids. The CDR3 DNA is TGCGCCAGCAGCGACCCCTGGTCGGGGACAAAAGAGACCCAGTACTTC. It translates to CASSDPWSGTKETQYF.

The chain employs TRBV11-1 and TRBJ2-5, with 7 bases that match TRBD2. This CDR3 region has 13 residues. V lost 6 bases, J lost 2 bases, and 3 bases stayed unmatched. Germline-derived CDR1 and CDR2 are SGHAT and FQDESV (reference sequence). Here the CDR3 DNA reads TGTGCCAGCAGTAAAGCGGGGCAAGAGACCCAGTACTTC. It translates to CASSKAGQETQYF.

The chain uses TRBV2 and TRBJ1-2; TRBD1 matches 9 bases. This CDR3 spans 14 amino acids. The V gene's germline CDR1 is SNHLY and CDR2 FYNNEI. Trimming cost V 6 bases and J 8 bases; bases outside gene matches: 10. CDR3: CASSPGQGFAGYTF. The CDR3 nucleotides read TGTGCCAGCAGCCCCGGACAGGGGTTTGCCGGCTACACCTTC.

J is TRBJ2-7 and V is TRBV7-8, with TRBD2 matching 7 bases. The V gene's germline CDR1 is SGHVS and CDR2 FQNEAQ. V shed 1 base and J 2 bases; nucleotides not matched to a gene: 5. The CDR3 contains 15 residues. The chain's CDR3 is CASSLGASGTYEQYF. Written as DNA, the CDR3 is TGTGCCAGCAGCTTAGGCGCTAGCGGAACCTACGAGCAGTACTTC.

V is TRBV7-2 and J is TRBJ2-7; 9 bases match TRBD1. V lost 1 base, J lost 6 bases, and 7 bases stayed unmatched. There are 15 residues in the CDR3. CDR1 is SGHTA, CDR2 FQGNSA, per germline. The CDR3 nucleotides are TGTGCCAGCAGCTTAGGGGACAGGGTAATATCCGAGCAGTACTTC. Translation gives CASSLGDRVISEQYF.

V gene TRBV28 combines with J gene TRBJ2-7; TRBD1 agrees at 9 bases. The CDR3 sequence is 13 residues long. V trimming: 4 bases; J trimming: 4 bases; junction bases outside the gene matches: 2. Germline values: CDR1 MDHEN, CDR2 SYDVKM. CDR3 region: CASSSTGGYEQYF. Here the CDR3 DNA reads TGTGCCAGCAGTTCGACAGGGGGGTACGAGCAGTACTTC. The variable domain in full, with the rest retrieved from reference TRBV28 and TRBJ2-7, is DVKVTQSSRYLVKRTGEKVFLECVQDMDHENMFWYRQDPGLGLRLIYFSYDVKMKEKGDIPEGYSVSREKKERFSLILESASTNQTSMYLCASSSTGGYEQYFGPGTRLTVT.

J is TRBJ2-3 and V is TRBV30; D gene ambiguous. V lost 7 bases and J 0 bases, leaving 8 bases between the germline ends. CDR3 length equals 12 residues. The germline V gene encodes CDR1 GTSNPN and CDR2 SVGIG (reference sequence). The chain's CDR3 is CAYGPSTDTQYF. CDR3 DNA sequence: TGTGCCTATGGGCCAAGCACAGATACGCAGTATTTT.

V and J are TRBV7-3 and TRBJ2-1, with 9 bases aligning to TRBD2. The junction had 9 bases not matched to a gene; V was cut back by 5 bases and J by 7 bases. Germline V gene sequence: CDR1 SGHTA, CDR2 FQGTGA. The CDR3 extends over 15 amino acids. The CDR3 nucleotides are TGTGCCAGCAGCCCCCAGGGCGGGAGGGGTAATGAGCAGTTCTTC. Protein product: CASSPQGGRGNEQFF.

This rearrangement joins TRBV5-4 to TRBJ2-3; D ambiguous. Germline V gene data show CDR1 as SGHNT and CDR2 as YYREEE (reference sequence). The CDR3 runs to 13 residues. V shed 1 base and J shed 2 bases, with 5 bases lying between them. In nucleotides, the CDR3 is TGTGCCAGCAGCTTGACAACCACAGATACGCAGTATTTT. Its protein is CASSLTTTDTQYF.

The CDR3: CASSPLAGGDTQYF. The CDR3 bases are TGCGCCAGCAGCCCCCTAGCGGGGGGAGATACGCAGTATTTT. The V call is TRBV5-1, the J call TRBJ2-3, with 11 bases that match TRBD2. Trimming took 4 bases from V and 5 from J; bases not matched to a gene: 3. Germline V gene lookup returns CDR1 SGHRS and CDR2 YFSETQ. This CDR3 spans 14 amino acids.

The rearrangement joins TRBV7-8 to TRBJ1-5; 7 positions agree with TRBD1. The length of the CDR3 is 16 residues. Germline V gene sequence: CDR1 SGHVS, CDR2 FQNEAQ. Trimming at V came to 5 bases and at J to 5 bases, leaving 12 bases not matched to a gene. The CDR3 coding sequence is TGTGCCAGCAGCCCCTGGACAGGTGAGCACGATCAGCCCCAGCATTTT. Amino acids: CASSPWTGEHDQPQHF. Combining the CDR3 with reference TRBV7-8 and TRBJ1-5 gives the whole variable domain GAGVSQSPRYKVAKRGQDVALRCDPISGHVSLFWYQQALGQGPEFLTYFQNEAQLDKSGLPSDRFFAERPEGSVSTLKIQRTQQEDSAVYLCASSPWTGEHDQPQHFGDGTRLSIL.

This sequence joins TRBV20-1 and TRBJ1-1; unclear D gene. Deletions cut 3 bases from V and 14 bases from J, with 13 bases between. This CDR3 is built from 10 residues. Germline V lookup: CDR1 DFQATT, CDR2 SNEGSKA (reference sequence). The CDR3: CSASDPRGFF. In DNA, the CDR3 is TGCAGTGCTAGCGACCCAAGAGGCTTCTTT.

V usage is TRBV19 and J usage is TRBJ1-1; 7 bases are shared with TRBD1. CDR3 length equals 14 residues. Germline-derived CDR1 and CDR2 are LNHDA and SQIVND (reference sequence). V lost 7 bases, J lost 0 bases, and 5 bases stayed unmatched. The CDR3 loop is CASTEGQLNTEAFF. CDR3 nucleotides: TGTGCCAGTACCGAGGGACAGCTGAACACTGAAGCTTTCTTT.

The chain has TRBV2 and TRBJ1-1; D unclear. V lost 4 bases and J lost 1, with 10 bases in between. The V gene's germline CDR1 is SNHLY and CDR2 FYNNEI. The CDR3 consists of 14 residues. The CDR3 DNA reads TGTGCCAGCAGTGCAAGTCGGGGGAACACTGAAGCTTTCTTT. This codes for CASSASRGNTEAFF.

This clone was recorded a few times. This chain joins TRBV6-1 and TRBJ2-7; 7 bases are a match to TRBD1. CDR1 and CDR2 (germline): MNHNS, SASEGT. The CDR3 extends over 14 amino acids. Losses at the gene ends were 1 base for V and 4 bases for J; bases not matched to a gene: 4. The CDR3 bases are TGTGCCAGCAGTGAAGTTGGGGACAGTTACGAGCAGTACTTC. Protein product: CASSEVGDSYEQYF.

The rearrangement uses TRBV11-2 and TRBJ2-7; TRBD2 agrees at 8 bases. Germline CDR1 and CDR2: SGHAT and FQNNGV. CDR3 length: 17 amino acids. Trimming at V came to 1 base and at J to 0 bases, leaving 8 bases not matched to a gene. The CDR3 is CASSLVLDSGNSYEQYF. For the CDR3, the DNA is TGTGCCAGCAGCTTAGTCCTTGATAGCGGGAACTCCTACGAGCAGTACTTC.

CDR3 residues: CAWRDTNTGELFF. The CDR3 coding sequence is TGTGCCTGGAGGGACACGAACACCGGGGAGCTGTTTTTT. This rearrangement joins TRBV30 to TRBJ2-2, with a weak D call TRBD1 (5 bases). V was cut by 3 bases and J by 0 bases, with 5 bases left in between. Per germline, CDR1 GTSNPN and CDR2 SVGIG (reference sequence). The CDR3 is 13 amino acids. The full variable domain, with the rest looked up from reference TRBV30 and TRBJ2-2, is SQTIHQWPATLVQPVGSPLSLECTVEGTSNPNLYWYRQAAGRGLQLLFYSVGIGQISSEVPQNLSASRPQDRQFILSSKKLLLSDSGFYLCAWRDTNTGELFFGEGSRLTVL.

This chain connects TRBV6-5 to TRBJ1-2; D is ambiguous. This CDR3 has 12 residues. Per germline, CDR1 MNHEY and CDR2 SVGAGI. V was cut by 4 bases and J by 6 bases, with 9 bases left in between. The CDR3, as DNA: TGTGCCAGCAGTTCGCCAACGGATGGCTACACCTTC. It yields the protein CASSSPTDGYTF.

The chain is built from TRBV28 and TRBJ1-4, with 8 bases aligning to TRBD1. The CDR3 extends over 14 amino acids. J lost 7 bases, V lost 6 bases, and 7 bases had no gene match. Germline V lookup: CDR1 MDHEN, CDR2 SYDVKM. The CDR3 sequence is CASRPQGAGEKLFF. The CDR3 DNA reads TGTGCCAGCAGACCTCAGGGGGCGGGTGAAAAACTGTTTTTT.

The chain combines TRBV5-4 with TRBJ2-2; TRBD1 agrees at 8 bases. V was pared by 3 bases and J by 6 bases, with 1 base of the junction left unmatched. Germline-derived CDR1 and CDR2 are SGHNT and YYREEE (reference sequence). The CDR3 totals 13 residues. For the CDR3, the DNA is TGTGCCAGCAGCTCACAGGGGGCCGGGGAGCTGTTTTTT. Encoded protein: CASSSQGAGELFF.